What follows are 18 T cell receptor beta chains derived from one specimen sequenced in a study of blood T cell repertoires in COVID-19. Sequenced by immunoSEQ multiplex PCR; TCRdb stores in-frame clones only, minus some. Of roughly 150,000 clones in the sample, about 90% were seen once. The source material was PBMCs or T cells enriched from blood (not recorded which). These receptor sequences come from a woman aged 40 to 50 who had been exposed to COVID-19.

This rearrangement joins TRBV15 to TRBJ2-5; 8 bases match TRBD1. The CDR3 extends over 17 amino acids. The V gene's germline CDR1 is LNHNV and CDR2 YYDKDF (reference sequence). The J segment lost 1 base and the V segment lost 1 base, leaving 8 bases of the junction unmatched. CDR3 bases: TGTGCCACCAGCAGAGGACAGGGGCGTACCCCCCAAGAGACCCAGTACTTC. It specifies CATSRGQGRTPQETQYF.

In DNA form, the CDR3 reads TGCGCCAGCAGCTATGACGGGAGTAATCAGCCCCAGCATTTT. It is translated as CASSYDGSNQPQHF. The V and J genes are TRBV5-1 and TRBJ1-5; D remains unclear. The V and J ends lost 3 bases and 4 bases respectively, with 11 bases between them. Germline V gene data show CDR1 as SGHRS and CDR2 as YFSETQ. This CDR3 region has 14 residues.

The genes are TRBV5-1 and TRBJ2-3, with 15 bases that match TRBD2. J lost 5 bases, V lost 4 bases, and 5 bases had no gene match. The CDR3 is 16 residues long. Germline assignment: CDR1 SGHRS and CDR2 YFSETQ. The CDR3 here is CASSRTSGGAGDTQYF. As DNA, the CDR3 is TGCGCCAGCAGCCGGACTAGCGGGGGGGCGGGAGATACGCAGTATTTT. The variable domain in full, with the rest retrieved from reference TRBV5-1 and TRBJ2-3, is KAGVTQTPRYLIKTRGQQVTLSCSPISGHRSVSWYQQTPGQGLQFLFEYFSETQRNKGNFPGRFSGRQFSNSRSEMNVSTLELGDSALYLCASSRTSGGAGDTQYFGPGTRLTVL.

The chain recombines TRBV6-6 with TRBJ1-4, with 8 positions matching TRBD1. There are 14 residues in the CDR3. V gave up 6 bases and J gave up 8 bases; unmatched junction bases: 8. Germline V lookup: CDR1 MNHNY, CDR2 SVGAGI (reference sequence). Written as DNA, the CDR3 is TGTGCCAGCAGCCCAGGACAGGGAGACGAAAAACTGTTTTTT. Translating it yields CASSPGQGDEKLFF.

V usage is TRBV7-9 and J usage is TRBJ2-5, with a weak D call TRBD2 (6 bases). Germline V lookup: CDR1 SEHNR, CDR2 FQNEAQ (reference sequence). CDR3 length equals 15 residues. Trimming left V 5 bases short and J 5 bases short, with 18 bases between. CDR3 in DNA: TGTGCCAGCAGCCGTTCCGGGCGGGGTGGGGAGACCCAGTACTTC. It encodes CASSRSGRGGETQYF.

The gene calls are TRBV3-1 (or the pseudogene TRBV3-2) and TRBJ2-1; 9 positions agree with TRBD2. Germline values: CDR1 LGHDT, CDR2 YNNKEL (reference sequence). The CDR3 length is 15 residues. The J segment lost 6 bases and the V segment lost 3 bases, leaving 6 bases of the junction unmatched. CDR3 bases: TGTGCCAGCAGCCAGGTTGCGGGAGGGCCCAATGAGCAGTTCTTC. Its translation: CASSQVAGGPNEQFF.

This clone was seen only once. The rearrangement uses TRBV6-5 and TRBJ1-6, with 9 positions matching TRBD1. This CDR3 region has 15 residues. Germline-derived CDR1 and CDR2 are MNHEY and SVGAGI. With 2 bases clipped from V and 11 bases from J, the junction kept 7 bases outside the gene matches. CDR3 protein: CASSYQGQGDTPLHF. DNA for the CDR3: TGTGCCAGCAGTTACCAGGGACAGGGAGATACACCCCTCCACTTT.

The chain couples TRBV5-1 to TRBJ2-7; D possibly corresponds to TRBD2 (5 bases). Germline loops: CDR1 SGHRS, CDR2 YFSETQ. CDR3 length: 12 residues. V was pared by 3 bases and J by 3 bases, with 7 bases between. CDR3 protein: CASSSGIYEQYF. The DNA for the CDR3 is TGCGCCAGCAGCTCCGGGATCTACGAGCAGTACTTC. Full variable domain (remainder filled in from reference TRBV5-1 and TRBJ2-7): KAGVTQTPRYLIKTRGQQVTLSCSPISGHRSVSWYQQTPGQGLQFLFEYFSETQRNKGNFPGRFSGRQFSNSRSEMNVSTLELGDSALYLCASSSGIYEQYFGPGTRLTVT.

The chain couples TRBV7-8 to TRBJ1-1; maybe TRBD1 (5 bases). Germline assignment: CDR1 SGHVS and CDR2 FQNEAQ. Trimming took 5 bases from V and 4 from J, leaving 11 bases between them. The CDR3 covers 13 residues. The CDR3 bases are TGTGCCAGCAGCCGTCCGGGGGTCACTGAAGCTTTCTTT. Protein: CASSRPGVTEAFF.

V usage is TRBV28 and J usage is TRBJ2-3, with 8 positions matching TRBD2. Per the germline V gene, CDR1 is MDHEN and CDR2 is SYDVKM. This CDR3 is built from 15 residues. The ends lost 7 bases at V and 1 base at J; junction bases unmatched: 7. The CDR3 region is CASINPAGGTDTQYF. In DNA form, the CDR3 reads TGTGCCAGCATTAACCCAGCGGGGGGCACAGATACGCAGTATTTT.

The rearrangement uses TRBV19 and TRBJ1-3; 9 bases fit TRBD1. The CDR3 length is 15 residues. Germline V CDR1 and CDR2: LNHDA, SQIVND (reference sequence). V lost 5 bases to trimming and J lost 1 base; unmatched junction nucleotides: 3. For the CDR3, the DNA is TGTGCCAGTAGTGCTGGGACAGGGTCTGGAAACACCATATATTTT. Translating gives CASSAGTGSGNTIYF. The variable domain in full, with the rest retrieved from reference TRBV19 and TRBJ1-3, is DGGITQSPKYLFRKEGQNVTLSCEQNLNHDAMYWYRQDPGQGLRLIYYSQIVNDFQKGDIAEGYSVSREKKESFPLTVTSAQKNPTAFYLCASSAGTGSGNTIYFGEGSWLTVV.

The rearrangement uses TRBV19 and TRBJ2-3; 9 nucleotides align to TRBD2. Germline trimming cut 7 bases from V and 6 bases from J; bases unmatched to any gene: 8. CDR1 is LNHDA and CDR2 is SQIVND in the germline V gene (reference sequence). The CDR3 is 14 residues long. CDR3 amino acids: CASNWASGVDTQYF. As DNA, the CDR3 is TGTGCCAGTAATTGGGCTAGCGGGGTCGATACGCAGTATTTT.

The chain employs TRBV25-1 and TRBJ2-2; a weak D match, TRBD2 (6 bases). V was pared by 7 bases and J by 4 bases, with 13 bases between. Germline loops: CDR1 MGHDK, CDR2 SYGVNS. There are 14 residues in the CDR3. In DNA form, the CDR3 reads TGTGCCAGCATCCAGGTCGGGGGCACCGGGGAGCTGTTTTTT. It encodes CASIQVGGTGELFF.

The chain is built from TRBV5-1 and TRBJ2-5; D gene uncertain. In germline, CDR1 is SGHRS, CDR2 YFSETQ. The V and J ends lost 1 base and 2 bases respectively, with 12 bases between them. The CDR3 has 15 amino acids. In DNA form, the CDR3 reads TGCGCCAGCAGCTTGTTAGCCGTAAAGCAAGAGACCCAGTACTTC. Amino acids: CASSLLAVKQETQYF.

This clone appeared once. The chain couples TRBV11-2 to TRBJ2-7; TRBD1 matches at 8 bases. Trimming took 5 bases from V and 2 from J; bases not matched to a gene: 8. The CDR3 covers 15 residues. Germline V CDR1 and CDR2: SGHAT, FQNNGV. The CDR3 DNA follows: TGTGCCAGCAGCGCGGACAGGGACGTAACCTACGAGCAGTACTTC. It specifies CASSADRDVTYEQYF. Filled out from reference TRBV11-2 and TRBJ2-7, the complete variable domain reads EAGVAQSPRYKIIEKRQSVAFWCNPISGHATLYWYQQILGQGPKLLIQFQNNGVVDDSQLPKDRFSAERLKGVDSTLKIQPAKLEDSAVYLCASSADRDVTYEQYFGPGTRLTVT.

This chain links TRBV5-6 with TRBJ1-5; no firm D call. V was cut by 0 bases and J by 7 bases, with 8 bases left in between. The CDR3 runs 13 residues. Germline assignment: CDR1 SGHDT and CDR2 YYEEEE. CDR3 residues: CASSLAGYQPQHF. As DNA, the CDR3 is TGTGCCAGCAGCTTGGCCGGGTACCAGCCCCAGCATTTT.

The rearrangement joins TRBV18 to TRBJ2-1; 8 bases align to TRBD1. After removal of 0 bases from V and 5 bases from J, the junction contained 0 bases not matched to a gene. The germline CDR1 and CDR2 sequences are KGHSH and LQKENI. This CDR3 is built from 14 residues. The CDR3 protein is CASSPPDRDNEQFF. CDR3 DNA: TGTGCCAGCTCACCACCGGACAGGGACAATGAGCAGTTCTTC. The full variable domain, its missing parts supplied by reference TRBV18 and TRBJ2-1, is NAGVMQNPRHLVRRRGQEARLRCSPMKGHSHVYWYRQLPEEGLKFMVYLQKENIIDESGMPKERFSAEFPKEGPSILRIQQVVRGDSAAYFCASSPPDRDNEQFFGPGTRLTVL.

J is TRBJ2-1 and V is TRBV4-2, with TRBD1 matching over 11 bases. This CDR3 has 18 residues. Germline CDR1 and CDR2: LGHNA and YNFKEQ. V was clipped by 4 bases and J by 7 bases; unmatched bases: 15. The CDR3 region is CASSRMGGQGAQGNEQFF. CDR3 DNA sequence: TGTGCCAGCAGCCGCATGGGAGGACAGGGGGCGCAGGGGAATGAGCAGTTCTTC.